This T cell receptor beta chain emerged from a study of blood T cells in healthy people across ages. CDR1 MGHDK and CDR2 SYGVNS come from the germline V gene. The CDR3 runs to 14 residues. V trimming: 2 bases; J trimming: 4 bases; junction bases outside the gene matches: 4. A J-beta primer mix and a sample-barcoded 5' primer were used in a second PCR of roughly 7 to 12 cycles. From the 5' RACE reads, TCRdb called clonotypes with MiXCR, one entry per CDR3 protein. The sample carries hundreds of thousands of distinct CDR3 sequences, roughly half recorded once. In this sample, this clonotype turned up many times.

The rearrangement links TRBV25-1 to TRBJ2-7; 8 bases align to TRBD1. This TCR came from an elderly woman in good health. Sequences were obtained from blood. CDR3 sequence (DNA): TGTGCCAGCAGTGAACGGACAGGGTCTTACGAGCAGTACTTC. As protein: CASSERTGSYEQYF.